This entry features one TCR beta chain sequence. The authors' processing: Scientists estimated how many nucleated cells there were by amplifying reference gene primers. Measured with immunoSEQ multiplex PCR; TCRdb has only the in-frame clones, and not every one. V, J and clone size derive from that table, while D and trimming were established from the DNA sequence. The table shows around 230,000 clones, with roughly 85% occurring only once. This specimen belongs to a study of blood T cell repertoires in COVID-19. As for the study in general: T cells, B-cell-depleted T cells, or PBMCs supplied cDNA or gDNA.

The CDR3 spans 10 residues. The germline gives CDR1 SNHLY, CDR2 FYNNEI. The ends were cut back, 5 bases at V and 9 bases at J, with 5 bases in the middle. The TCR comes from a man aged 50-60 years with COVID-19, enrolled during active disease. Sequencing was carried out using peripheral blood. The chain has TRBV2 and TRBJ2-1; D is possibly TRBD1 (5 bases). The CDR3 DNA follows: TGTGCCAGCAGTCAGGGTGAGCAGTTCTTC. Translation gives CASSQGEQFF.